This T cell receptor (beta chain) was found in a study of T cell responses to AZD1222 COVID-19 vaccine. The study's findings and limits: Baseline serology detected seropositivity in only a handful of AZD1222 recipients. The sample set comprised mostly white British donors with more females, and clonal diversity was possibly underestimated.

This clone was detected once. Its matching antigen is unknown. V lost 5 bases and J 4 bases, leaving 20 bases between the germline ends. The CDR3 runs to 16 residues. Germline CDR1 reads MDHEN; CDR2 reads SYDVKM. TCRdb keeps only in-frame clones here, not all; method: immunoSEQ multiplex PCR. This table has 150,000 to 200,000 clones, almost 90% appearing once. The material sequenced was peripheral blood, taken on day 0 of AZD1222 vaccination. V is TRBV28 and J is TRBJ1-2; D remains ambiguous. The receptor was isolated from an adult in good health. The CDR3 is CASSAPGANRGYGYTF. DNA of the CDR3: TGTGCCAGCAGTGCCCCGGGAGCTAACAGAGGCTATGGCTACACCTTC.